The rows below give T cell receptor beta chains drawn from one sample of a study of T cell clonotyping in hematopoietic cell transplantation. Clones were read by immunoSEQ multiplex PCR, and TCRdb kept only the in-frame ones, dropping some. This sample carries roughly 16,000 clones, 70% to 90% of them seen once, and the ten largest clones take roughly 4.3%. Source material: peripheral blood mononuclear cells. These receptors all stem from a woman in her thirties or forties in good health. Some clones in this sample may be carry-over from other donors' samples. CDR3s include the opening cysteine and the closing phenylalanine or tryptophan.

v_gene	j_gene	CDR3aa
TRBV28	TRBJ1-2	CASSAQGADYGYTF
TRBV28	TRBJ2-7	CASSLHPTSYEQYF
TRBV5-5	TRBJ2-5	CASSLGVSQTQYF
TRBV6-1	TRBJ2-2	CASSERLALGELFF
TRBV4-3	TRBJ2-2	CASSHGLAGVGSGTGELFF
TRBV6-1	TRBJ2-3	CASRLQGPDTQYF
TRBV6-5	TRBJ2-7	CASRNRQGPAYEQYF
TRBV7-3	TRBJ2-7	CASSLGSALSYEQYF
TRBV2	TRBJ1-2	CASSGTMISHYGYTF
TRBV2	TRBJ2-7	CASRARLARDYEQYF
TRBV7-2	TRBJ2-7	CTSSRKIQGASYEQYF
TRBV7-2	TRBJ2-7	CASSLGQGVGQYF
TRBV28	TRBJ2-7	CASSVRQGVDEQYF
TRBV6-1	TRBJ1-5	CASSEAGVGANQPQHF
TRBV11-3	TRBJ2-5	CASSLVGIETQYF
TRBV28	TRBJ1-4	CASSRSGGPNEKLFF
TRBV9	TRBJ2-3	CASSARGQGSTDTQYF
TRBV25-1	TRBJ2-3	CASSEGGRTDTQYF
TRBV7-6	TRBJ2-2	CASSARASGTGGELFF
TRBV4-3	TRBJ1-3	CASSQTGLRNTIYF
TRBV4-3	TRBJ1-1	CASSQDDRDRGAFF
TRBV6-5	TRBJ2-7	CASSYSRQRADEQYF
TRBV6-6	TRBJ2-7	CASSPGASYEQYF
TRBV5-4	TRBJ2-7	CASSSRGQGRAWPYEQYF
TRBV14	TRBJ2-1	CASSQLLAGDNEQFF
TRBV7-9	TRBJ2-5	CASSRDLRTQYF
TRBV5-1	TRBJ2-2	CASSSTGARDGELFF
TRBV19	TRBJ1-5	CASRTSGGNQPQHF
TRBV20-1	TRBJ1-4	CSAETWGKLFF
TRBV6-6	TRBJ2-7	CASTGTSGSHEQYF
TRBV11-3	TRBJ1-5	CASSSRIDRRYSNQPQHF